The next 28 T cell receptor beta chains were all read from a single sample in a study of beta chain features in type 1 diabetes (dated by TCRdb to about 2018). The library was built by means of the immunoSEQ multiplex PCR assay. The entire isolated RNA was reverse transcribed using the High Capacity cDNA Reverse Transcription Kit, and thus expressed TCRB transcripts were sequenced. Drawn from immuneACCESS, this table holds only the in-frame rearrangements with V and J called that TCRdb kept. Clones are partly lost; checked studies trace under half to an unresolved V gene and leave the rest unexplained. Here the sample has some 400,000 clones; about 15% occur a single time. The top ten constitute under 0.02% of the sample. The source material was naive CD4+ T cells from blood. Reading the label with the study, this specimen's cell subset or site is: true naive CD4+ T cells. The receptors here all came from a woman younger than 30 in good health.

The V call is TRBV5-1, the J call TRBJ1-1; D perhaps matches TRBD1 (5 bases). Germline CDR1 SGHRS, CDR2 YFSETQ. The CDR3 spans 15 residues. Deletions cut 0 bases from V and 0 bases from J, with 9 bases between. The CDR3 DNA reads TGCGCCAGCAGCTTGGCGGGGGACCTGAACACTGAAGCTTTCTTT. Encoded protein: CASSLAGDLNTEAFF. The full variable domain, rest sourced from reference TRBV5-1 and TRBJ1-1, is KAGVTQTPRYLIKTRGQQVTLSCSPISGHRSVSWYQQTPGQGLQFLFEYFSETQRNKGNFPGRFSGRQFSNSRSEMNVSTLELGDSALYLCASSLAGDLNTEAFFGQGTRLTVV.

This chain's CDR3 is CAWSAAGYGYTF. In DNA, the CDR3 is TGTGCCTGGAGTGCCGCAGGCTATGGCTACACCTTC. The rearrangement joins TRBV30 to TRBJ1-2; unclear D gene. Germline CDR1 GTSNPN, CDR2 SVGIG (reference sequence). The germline V and J ends were trimmed by 1 base and 4 bases, with 7 bases remaining between them. The CDR3 totals 12 residues.

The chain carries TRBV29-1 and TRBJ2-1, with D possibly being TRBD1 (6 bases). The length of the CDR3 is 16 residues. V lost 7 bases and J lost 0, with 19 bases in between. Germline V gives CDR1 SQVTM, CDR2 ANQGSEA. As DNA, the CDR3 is TGCAGCGAGCACGTACAGGGAGTTAGCTCCTACAATGAGCAGTTCTTC. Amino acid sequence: CSEHVQGVSSYNEQFF.

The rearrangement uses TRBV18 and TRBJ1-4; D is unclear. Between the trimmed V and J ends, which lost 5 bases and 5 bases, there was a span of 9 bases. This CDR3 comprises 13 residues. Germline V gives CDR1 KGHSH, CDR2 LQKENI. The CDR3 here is CASSADSNEKLFF. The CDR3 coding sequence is TGTGCCAGCTCAGCAGATTCCAATGAAAAACTGTTTTTT.

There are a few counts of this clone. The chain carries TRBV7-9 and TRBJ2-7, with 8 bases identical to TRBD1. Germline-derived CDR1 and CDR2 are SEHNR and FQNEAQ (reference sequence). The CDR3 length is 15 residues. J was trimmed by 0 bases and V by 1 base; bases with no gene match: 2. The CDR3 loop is CASSLVTGVSYEQYF. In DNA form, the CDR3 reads TGTGCCAGCAGCTTAGTGACAGGGGTCTCCTACGAGCAGTACTTC.

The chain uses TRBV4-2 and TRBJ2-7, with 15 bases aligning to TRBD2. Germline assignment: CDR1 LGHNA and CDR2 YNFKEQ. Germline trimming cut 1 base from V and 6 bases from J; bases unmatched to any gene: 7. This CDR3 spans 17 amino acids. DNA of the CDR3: TGTGCCAGCAGCCAAGTCAGAGGACTAGCGGGAGGGGGCGAGCAGTACTTC. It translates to CASSQVRGLAGGGEQYF.

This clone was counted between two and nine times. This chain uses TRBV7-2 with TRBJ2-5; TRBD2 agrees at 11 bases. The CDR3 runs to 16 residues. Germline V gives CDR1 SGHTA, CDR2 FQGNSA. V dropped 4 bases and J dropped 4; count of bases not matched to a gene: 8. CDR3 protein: CASSSYRGTSGETQYF. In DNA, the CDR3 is TGTGCCAGCAGCTCATACCGAGGGACTAGCGGAGAGACCCAGTACTTC.

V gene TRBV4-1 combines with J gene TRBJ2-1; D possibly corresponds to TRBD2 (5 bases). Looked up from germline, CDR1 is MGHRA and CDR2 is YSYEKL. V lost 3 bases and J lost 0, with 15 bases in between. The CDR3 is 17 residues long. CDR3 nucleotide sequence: TGCGCCAGCAGCCAGGGTCACAGCGGAGGCTCCTACAATGAGCAGTTCTTC. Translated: CASSQGHSGGSYNEQFF.

The CDR3 DNA reads as TGTGCCAGCAGTGAGGGCGGGAGCGGTGGAGAGACCCAGTACTTC. Translating gives CASSEGGSGGETQYF. This chain uses TRBV25-1 with TRBJ2-5; 7 bases fit TRBD2. The CDR3 spans 15 residues. The trim removed 3 bases at V and 4 bases at J, leaving 8 bases unmatched. Germline V gene data show CDR1 as MGHDK and CDR2 as SYGVNS.

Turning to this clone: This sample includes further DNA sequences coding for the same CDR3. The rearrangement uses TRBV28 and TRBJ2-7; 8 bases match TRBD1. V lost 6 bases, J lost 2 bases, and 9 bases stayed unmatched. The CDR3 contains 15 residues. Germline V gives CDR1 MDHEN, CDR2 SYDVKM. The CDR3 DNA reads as TGTGCCAGCAGCCCTGCCGGGACAGGAGCCTACGAGCAGTACTTC. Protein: CASSPAGTGAYEQYF.

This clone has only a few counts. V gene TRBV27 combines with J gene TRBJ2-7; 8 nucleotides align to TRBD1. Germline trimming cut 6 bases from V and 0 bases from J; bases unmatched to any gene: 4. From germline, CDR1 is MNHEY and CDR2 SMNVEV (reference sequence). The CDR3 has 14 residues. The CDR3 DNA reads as TGTGCCAGCAGGAGGGACAGGTCCTCCTACGAGCAGTACTTC. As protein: CASRRDRSSYEQYF.

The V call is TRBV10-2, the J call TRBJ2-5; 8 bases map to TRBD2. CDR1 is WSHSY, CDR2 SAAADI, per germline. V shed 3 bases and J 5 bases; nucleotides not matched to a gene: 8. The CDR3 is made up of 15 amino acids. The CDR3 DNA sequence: TGCGCCAGCAGTGAAGTTTCGGGAGGGCGGGAGACCCAGTACTTC. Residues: CASSEVSGGRETQYF.

The DNA of the CDR3 is TGTGCCAGCAGTTATACTAAAACGATCAGGGTAGGCAATGAGCAGTTCTTC. Protein sequence: CASSYTKTIRVGNEQFF. V and J are TRBV28 and TRBJ2-1; D might be TRBD1 (5 bases). Germline V gives CDR1 MDHEN, CDR2 SYDVKM. CDR3 length equals 17 residues. Deletions cut 4 bases from V and 6 bases from J, with 22 bases between. The full variable domain, its missing parts supplied by reference TRBV28 and TRBJ2-1, is DVKVTQSSRYLVKRTGEKVFLECVQDMDHENMFWYRQDPGLGLRLIYFSYDVKMKEKGDIPEGYSVSREKKERFSLILESASTNQTSMYLCASSYTKTIRVGNEQFFGPGTRLTVL.

This CDR3 is CASSEGPGIMDGYTF. The DNA for the CDR3 is TGTGCCAGCAGCGAAGGTCCGGGAATTATGGATGGCTACACCTTC. J is TRBJ1-2 and V is TRBV7-3; D remains unclear. Per germline, CDR1 SGHTA and CDR2 FQGTGA. The CDR3 runs 15 residues. V lost 5 bases and J lost 6, with 19 bases in between.

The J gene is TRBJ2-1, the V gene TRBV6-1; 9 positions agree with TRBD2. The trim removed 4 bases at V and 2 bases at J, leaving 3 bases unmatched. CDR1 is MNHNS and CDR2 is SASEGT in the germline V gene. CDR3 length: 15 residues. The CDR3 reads CASSGTSGPYNEQFF. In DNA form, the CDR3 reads TGTGCCAGCAGTGGAACTAGCGGGCCCTACAATGAGCAGTTCTTC.

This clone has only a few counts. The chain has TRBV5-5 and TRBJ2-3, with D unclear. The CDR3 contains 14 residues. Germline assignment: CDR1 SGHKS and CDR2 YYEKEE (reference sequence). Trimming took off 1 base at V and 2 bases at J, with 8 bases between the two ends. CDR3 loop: CASSLQVITDTQYF. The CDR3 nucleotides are TGTGCCAGCAGCTTGCAGGTGATCACAGATACGCAGTATTTT.

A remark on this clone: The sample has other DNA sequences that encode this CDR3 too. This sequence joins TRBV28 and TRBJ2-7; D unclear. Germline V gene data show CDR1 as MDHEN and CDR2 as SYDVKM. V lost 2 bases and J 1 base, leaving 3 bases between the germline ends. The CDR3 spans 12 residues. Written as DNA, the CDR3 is TGTGCCAGCAGTTTACGGTCCTACGAGCAGTACTTC. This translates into CASSLRSYEQYF.

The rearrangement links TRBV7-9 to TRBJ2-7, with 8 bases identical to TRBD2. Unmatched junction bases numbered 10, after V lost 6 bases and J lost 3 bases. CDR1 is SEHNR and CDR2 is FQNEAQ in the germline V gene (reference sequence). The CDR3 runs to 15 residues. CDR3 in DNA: TGTGCCAGCAGTTCGGGACCGGCGGGGGGCTACGAGCAGTACTTC. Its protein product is CASSSGPAGGYEQYF.

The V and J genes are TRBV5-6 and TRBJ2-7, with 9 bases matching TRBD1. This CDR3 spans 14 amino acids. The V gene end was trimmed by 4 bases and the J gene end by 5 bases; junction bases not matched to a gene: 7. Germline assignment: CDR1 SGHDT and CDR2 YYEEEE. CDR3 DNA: TGTGCCAGCAGCAGGGACAGGGAGTTCGACGAGCAGTACTTC. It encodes CASSRDREFDEQYF.

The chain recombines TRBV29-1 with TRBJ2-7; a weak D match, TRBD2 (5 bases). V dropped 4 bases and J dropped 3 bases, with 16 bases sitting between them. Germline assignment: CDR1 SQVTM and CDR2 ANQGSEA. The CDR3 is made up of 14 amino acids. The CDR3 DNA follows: TGCAGCGTTGTGGGAGCCACGGGCGGCTACGAGCAGTACTTC. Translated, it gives CSVVGATGGYEQYF.

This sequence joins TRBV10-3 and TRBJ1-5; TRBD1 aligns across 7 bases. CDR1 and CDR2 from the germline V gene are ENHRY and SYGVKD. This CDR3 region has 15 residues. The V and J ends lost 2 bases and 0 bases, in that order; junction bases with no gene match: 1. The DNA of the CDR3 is TGTGCCATCAGTGAGGGACAGGATAGCAATCAGCCCCAGCATTTT. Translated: CAISEGQDSNQPQHF.

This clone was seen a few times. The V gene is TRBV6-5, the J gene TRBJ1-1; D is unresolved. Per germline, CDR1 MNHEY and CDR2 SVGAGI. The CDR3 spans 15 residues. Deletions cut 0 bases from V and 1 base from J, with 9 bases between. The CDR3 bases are TGTGCCAGCAGTTACTCGCGGCGGCGGAACACTGAAGCTTTCTTT. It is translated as CASSYSRRRNTEAFF.

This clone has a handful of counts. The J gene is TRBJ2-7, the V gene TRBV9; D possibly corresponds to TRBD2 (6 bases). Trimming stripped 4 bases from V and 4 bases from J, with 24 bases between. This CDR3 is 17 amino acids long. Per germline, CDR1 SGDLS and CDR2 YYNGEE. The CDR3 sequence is CASSPFKGLAADYEQYF. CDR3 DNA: TGTGCCAGCAGCCCATTTAAGGGATTAGCGGCCGATTACGAGCAGTACTTC.

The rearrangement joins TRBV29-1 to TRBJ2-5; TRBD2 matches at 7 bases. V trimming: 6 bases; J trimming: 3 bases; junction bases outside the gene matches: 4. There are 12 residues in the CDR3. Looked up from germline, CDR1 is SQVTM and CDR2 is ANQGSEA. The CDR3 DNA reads TGCAGCGTAACCAGCGGGGAAGAGACCCAGTACTTC. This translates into CSVTSGEETQYF.

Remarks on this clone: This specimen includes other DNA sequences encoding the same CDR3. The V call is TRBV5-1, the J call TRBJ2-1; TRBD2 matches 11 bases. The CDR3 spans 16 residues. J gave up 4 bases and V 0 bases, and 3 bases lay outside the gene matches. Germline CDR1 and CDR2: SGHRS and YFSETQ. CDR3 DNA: TGCGCCAGCAGCTTGGCCGGGACTAGCGGTTACAATGAGCAGTTCTTC. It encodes CASSLAGTSGYNEQFF.

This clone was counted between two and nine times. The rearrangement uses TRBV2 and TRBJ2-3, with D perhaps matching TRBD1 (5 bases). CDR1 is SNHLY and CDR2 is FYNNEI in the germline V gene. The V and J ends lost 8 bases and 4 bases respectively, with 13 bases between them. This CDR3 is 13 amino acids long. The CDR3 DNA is TGTGCCAGCCTGTCAGGGCCGGCAGATACGCAGTATTTT. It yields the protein CASLSGPADTQYF. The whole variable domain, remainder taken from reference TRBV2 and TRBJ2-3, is EPEVTQTPSHQVTQMGQEVILRCVPISNHLYFYWYRQILGQKVEFLVSFYNNEISEKSEIFDDQFSVERPDGSNFTLKIRSTKLEDSAMYFCASLSGPADTQYFGPGTRLTVL.

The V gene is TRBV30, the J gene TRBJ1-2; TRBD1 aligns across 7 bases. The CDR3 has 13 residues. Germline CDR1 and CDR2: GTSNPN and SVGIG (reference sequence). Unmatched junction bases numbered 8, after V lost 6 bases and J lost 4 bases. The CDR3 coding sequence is TGTGCCTGTAAGTCCCGGGACAGCTATGGCTACACCTTC. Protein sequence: CACKSRDSYGYTF.

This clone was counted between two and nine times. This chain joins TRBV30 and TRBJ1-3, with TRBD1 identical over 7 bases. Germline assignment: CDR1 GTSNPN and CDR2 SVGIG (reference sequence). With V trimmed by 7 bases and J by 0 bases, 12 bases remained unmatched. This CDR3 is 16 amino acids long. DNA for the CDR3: TGTGCCTCGACCCCCGGGACAGCCTACTCTGGAAACACCATATATTTT. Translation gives CASTPGTAYSGNTIYF.